Listed below are T cell receptor beta chains from one sample, sequenced in a study of cytomegalovirus exposure and HLA in healthy donors. Profiled with immunoSEQ multiplex PCR; TCRdb holds only in-frame clones, not every one. The profile shows about 93,000 clones, roughly 60% of them singletons. Material for sequencing was PBMCs. These receptors were taken from a boy between 10 and 17 years old in good health and CMV-seropositive. Each CDR3 is given with its conserved first and last residue. Each record gives: D gene, clone size, V gene, J gene, CDR3 DNA, CDR3 protein. A D gene is named only where the DNA matches it firmly. Expanded clones get a size class; other rows say once, few or many, or leave the size out.

NA,NA,TRBV5-4,TRBJ2-3,TGTGCCAGCAGGGGCGGTGAGGGTAGGGATACGCAGTATTTT,CASRGGEGRDTQYF
TRBD1,few,TRBV19,TRBJ1-4,TGTGCCAGTAGCCCCGGGGGACAGAATGAAAAACTGTTTTTT,CASSPGGQNEKLFF
TRBD2,NA,TRBV4-3,TRBJ2-1,TGCGCCAGCAGCCAAGATCGGACTAGCGGGCTCTCCTACAATGAGCAGTTCTTC,CASSQDRTSGLSYNEQFF
NA,NA,TRBV6-5,TRBJ2-5,TGTGCCAGCAGTGGGGCCCCACGCCGAGAGACCCAGTACTTC,CASSGAPRRETQYF
TRBD1,few,TRBV19,TRBJ1-5,TGTGCCAGTAGTTTCGACAGGGATCAGCCCCAGCATTTT,CASSFDRDQPQHF
NA,once,TRBV9,TRBJ1-3,TGTGCCAGCACCAGCGGGGGCGCCTCAAACACCATATATTTT,CASTSGGASNTIYF
NA,NA,TRBV7-2,TRBJ1-5,TGTGCCAGCAGCCTTCGGGGGGGCGGCAATCAGCCCCAGCATTTT,CASSLRGGGNQPQHF
TRBD2,NA,TRBV7-3,TRBJ2-1,TGTGCCAGCAGCTTAACTCGGGTTAGCGGGGGAAAGTCCTACAATGAGCAGTTCTTC,CASSLTRVSGGKSYNEQFF
NA,few,TRBV6-5,TRBJ2-3,TGTGCCAGCAGCAACTCCGGGACAGATACGCAGTATTTT,CASSNSGTDTQYF
NA,NA,TRBV5-1,TRBJ1-3,TGCGCCAGCAGCCCAACCCTTGGGAGCTCTGGAAACACCATATATTTT,CASSPTLGSSGNTIYF
NA,NA,TRBV13,TRBJ2-7,TGTGCCAGCAGCCCTGGGAGAGGGAGCTACGAGCAGTACTTC,CASSPGRGSYEQYF
TRBD1,NA,TRBV5-6,TRBJ2-7,TGTGCCAGCGGTACAGGGGCCTCCTACGAGCAGTACTTC,CASGTGASYEQYF
TRBD1,NA,TRBV5-5,TRBJ1-5,TGTGCCAGCAGCTCGACAGGGGATCAGCCCCAGCATTTT,CASSSTGDQPQHF
NA,NA,TRBV30,TRBJ2-7,TGTGCCTGGAGTGTACGGGGGTCCTACGAGCAGTACTTC,CAWSVRGSYEQYF
TRBD1,NA,TRBV27,TRBJ1-2,TGTGCCAGCGGTCCCGGGACAGGGGCCTATGGCTACACCTTC,CASGPGTGAYGYTF
NA,NA,TRBV5-6,TRBJ2-7,TGTGCCAGCAGCTTTCTCGGGACTGCGAAGGGCGAGCAGTACTTC,CASSFLGTAKGEQYF
NA,NA,TRBV7-2,TRBJ1-1,TGTGCCAGCAGCTTATACGGGAACACTGAAGCTTTCTTT,CASSLYGNTEAFF
NA,NA,TRBV6-5,TRBJ1-4,TGTGCCAGCAGTTATCGGGGGGCTGATCTGGAAAAACTGTTTTTT,CASSYRGADLEKLFF
NA,NA,TRBV7-3,TRBJ1-1,TGTGCCAGCAGCCCGCGACCGGGGGAGAACACTGAAGCTTTCTTT,CASSPRPGENTEAFF
TRBD1,NA,TRBV5-1,TRBJ2-7,TGCGCCAGCAGCTTAGGACAGGATTACGAGCAGTACTTC,CASSLGQDYEQYF
TRBD2,few,TRBV19,TRBJ2-2,TGTGCCAGTGGGACTAGCGTTACCGGGGAGCTGTTTTTT,CASGTSVTGELFF
NA,few,TRBV7-9,TRBJ2-5,TGTGCCAGCAGCTTAGTACAGGGAAGGGAGACCCAGTACTTC,CASSLVQGRETQYF
NA,once,TRBV15,TRBJ1-5,TGTGCCACCAGCAGACATTCCGGGACAATGAATCAGCCCCAGCATTTT,CATSRHSGTMNQPQHF
NA,NA,TRBV6-1,TRBJ1-1,TGTGCCAGCAGTGTGGCAACCACAGTGGACACTGAAGCTTTCTTT,CASSVATTVDTEAFF
NA,NA,TRBV9,TRBJ2-6,TGTGCCAGCAGCGTAGCCTACAGGGACCCCGGGGCCAACGTCCTGACTTTC,CASSVAYRDPGANVLTF
TRBD1,few,TRBV4-1,TRBJ1-4,TGCGCCAGCAGCCAGGGGGGACAGGCAACTAATGAAAAACTGTTTTTT,CASSQGGQATNEKLFF
NA,NA,TRBV6-5,TRBJ1-5,TGTGCCAGCAGGGGTGGAGGAAATCAGCCCCAGAATTTT,CASRGGGNQPQNF
NA,NA,TRBV7-6,TRBJ2-3,TGTGCCAGCAGCTTATTGGGCCCCGAAGATACGCAGTATTTT,CASSLLGPEDTQYF
NA,NA,TRBV6-5,TRBJ1-2,TGTGCCAGCAGTTACGGGGAGGGACTTGGCTACACCTTC,CASSYGEGLGYTF
NA,NA,TRBV29-1,TRBJ1-2,TGCAGCGTTGAAAACGTCCCGATGAGCCGATCACTTTATGGCTACACCTTC,CSVENVPMSRSLYGYTF
NA,NA,TRBV29-1,TRBJ2-7,TGCAGCGTTGAGGGCCTACGAGACAGGAGAGTCGAGCAGTACTTC,CSVEGLRDRRVEQYF
NA,NA,TRBV25-1,TRBJ1-6,TGTGCCAGCAGTGATGCGCTTTGGAATTCACCCCTCCACTTT,CASSDALWNSPLHF
NA,NA,TRBV30,TRBJ1-2,TGTGCCTGGAGTGTAGCAGGGTATGGCTACACCTTC,CAWSVAGYGYTF
TRBD1,NA,TRBV19,TRBJ1-2,TGTGCCAGTAGTATAGAATCGGGACAGCCCTATGGCTACACCTTC,CASSIESGQPYGYTF
NA,NA,TRBV12-5,TRBJ1-6,TGTGCTAGTGTTTTAATTCCGGGTATCCTCCACTTT,CASVLIPGILHF
NA,NA,TRBV6-5,TRBJ2-7,TGTGCCAGCAGTGAACCCAGGGTAACCTACGAGCAGTACTTC,CASSEPRVTYEQYF
TRBD2,NA,TRBV6-5,TRBJ2-3,TGTACCAGCAGTAGCGGGAGGGGAGATACGCAGTATTTT,CTSSSGRGDTQYF
TRBD2,NA,TRBV5-1,TRBJ2-1,TGCGCCAGCAGCTCCCACGGGGGGGCGGGCAATGAGCAGTTCTTC,CASSSHGGAGNEQFF
NA,NA,TRBV18,TRBJ2-2,TGTGCCAGCTCACCATCAGGTGCCGGGGAGCTGTTTTTT,CASSPSGAGELFF
NA,NA,TRBV30,TRBJ1-4,TGTGCCTGGAGCGGGGGAGCAAATGAAAAACTGTTTTTT,CAWSGGANEKLFF
TRBD1,NA,TRBV5-1,TRBJ1-2,TGCGCCAGCAGCTTGCCCCGACAGGGATCGGTAGGCTACACCTTC,CASSLPRQGSVGYTF
NA,NA,TRBV6-5,TRBJ2-7,TGTGCCAGCAGTTACGTCGAACCGGGACTGACGGGAGAGCAGTACTTC,CASSYVEPGLTGEQYF